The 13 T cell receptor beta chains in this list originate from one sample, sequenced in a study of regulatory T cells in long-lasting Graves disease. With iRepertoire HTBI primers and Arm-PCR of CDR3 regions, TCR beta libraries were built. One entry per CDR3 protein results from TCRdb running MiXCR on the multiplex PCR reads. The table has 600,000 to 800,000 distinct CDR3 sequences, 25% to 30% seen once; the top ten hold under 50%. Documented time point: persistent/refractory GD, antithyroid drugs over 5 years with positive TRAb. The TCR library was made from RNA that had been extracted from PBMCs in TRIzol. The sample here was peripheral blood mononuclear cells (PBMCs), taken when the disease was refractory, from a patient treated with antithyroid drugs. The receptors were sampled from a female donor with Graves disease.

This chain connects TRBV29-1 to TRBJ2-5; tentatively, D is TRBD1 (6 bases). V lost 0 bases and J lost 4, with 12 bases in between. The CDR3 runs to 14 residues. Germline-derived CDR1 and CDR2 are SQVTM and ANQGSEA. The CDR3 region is CSVEDWVRGETQYF. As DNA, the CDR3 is TGCAGCGTTGAAGATTGGGTCAGGGGAGAGACCCAGTACTTC. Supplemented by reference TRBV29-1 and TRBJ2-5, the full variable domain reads SAVISQKPSRDICQRGTSLTIQCQVDSQVTMMFWYRQQPGQSLTLIATANQGSEATYESGFVIDKFPISRPNLTFSTLTVSNMSPEDSSIYLCSVEDWVRGETQYFGPGTRLLVL.

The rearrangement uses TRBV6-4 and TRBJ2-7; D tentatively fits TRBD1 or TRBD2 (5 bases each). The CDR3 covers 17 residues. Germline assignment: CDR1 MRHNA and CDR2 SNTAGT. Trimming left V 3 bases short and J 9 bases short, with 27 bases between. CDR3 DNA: TGTGCCAGCAGTGAAGCGCTGGGGACCTTTACTCATTTCGGGCAGTACTTC. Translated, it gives CASSEALGTFTHFGQYF.

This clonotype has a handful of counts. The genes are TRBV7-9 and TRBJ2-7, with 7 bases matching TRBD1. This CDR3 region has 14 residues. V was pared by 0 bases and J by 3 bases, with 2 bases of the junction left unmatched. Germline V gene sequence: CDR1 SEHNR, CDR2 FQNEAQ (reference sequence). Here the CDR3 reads CASSLAGQSYEQYF. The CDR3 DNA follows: TGTGCCAGCAGCTTAGCGGGACAGAGCTACGAGCAGTACTTC. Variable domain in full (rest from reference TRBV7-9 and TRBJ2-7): DTGVSQNPRHKITKRGQNVTFRCDPISEHNRLYWYRQTLGQGPEFLTYFQNEAQLEKSRLLSDRFSAERPKGSFSTLEIQRTEQGDSAMYLCASSLAGQSYEQYFGPGTRLTVT.

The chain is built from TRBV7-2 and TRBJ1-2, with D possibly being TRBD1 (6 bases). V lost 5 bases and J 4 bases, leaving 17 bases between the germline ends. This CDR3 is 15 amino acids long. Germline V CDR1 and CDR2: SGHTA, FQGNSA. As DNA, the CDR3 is TGTGCCAGCAGCCCCTTGACAGGCGAGGTCTATGGCTACACCTTC. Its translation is CASSPLTGEVYGYTF.

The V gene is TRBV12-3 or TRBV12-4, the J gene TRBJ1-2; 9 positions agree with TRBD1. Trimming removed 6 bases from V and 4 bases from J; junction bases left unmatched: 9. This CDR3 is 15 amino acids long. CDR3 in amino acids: CASSKGDRDSYGYTF. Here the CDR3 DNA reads TGTGCCAGCAGCAAGGGGGACAGGGATTCCTATGGCTACACCTTC.

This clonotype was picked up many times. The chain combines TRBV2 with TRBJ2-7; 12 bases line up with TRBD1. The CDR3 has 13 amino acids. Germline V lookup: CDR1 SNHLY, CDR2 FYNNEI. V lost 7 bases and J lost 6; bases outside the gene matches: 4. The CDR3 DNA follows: TGTGCCAGCACTAGGGACAGGGGGCGCGAGCAGTACTTC. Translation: CASTRDRGREQYF.

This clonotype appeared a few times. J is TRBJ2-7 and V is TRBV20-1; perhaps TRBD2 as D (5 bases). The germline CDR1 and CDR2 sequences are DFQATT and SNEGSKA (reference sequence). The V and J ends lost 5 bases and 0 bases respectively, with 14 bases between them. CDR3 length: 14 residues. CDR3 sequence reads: CSAPRTGSSYEQYF. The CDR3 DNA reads TGCAGTGCTCCTAGGACGGGAAGCTCCTACGAGCAGTACTTC.

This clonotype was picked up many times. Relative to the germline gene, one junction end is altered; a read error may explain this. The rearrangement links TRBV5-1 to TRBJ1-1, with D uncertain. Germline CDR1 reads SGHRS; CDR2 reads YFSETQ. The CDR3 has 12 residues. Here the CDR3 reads CASSFEGTEAFF. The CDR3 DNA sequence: TGTGCCAGCAGTTTTGAGGGCACTGAAGCTTTCTTT.

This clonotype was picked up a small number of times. The CDR3 nucleotides read TGTGCCAGCAGGCTACAGGGGGCGCGGGATCAGCCCCAGCATTTT. It translates to CASRLQGARDQPQHF. This chain joins TRBV27 and TRBJ1-5, with TRBD1 matching over 9 bases. CDR3 length: 15 amino acids. After removal of 6 bases from V and 5 bases from J, the junction contained 8 bases not matched to a gene. Germline V CDR1 and CDR2: MNHEY, SMNVEV (reference sequence).

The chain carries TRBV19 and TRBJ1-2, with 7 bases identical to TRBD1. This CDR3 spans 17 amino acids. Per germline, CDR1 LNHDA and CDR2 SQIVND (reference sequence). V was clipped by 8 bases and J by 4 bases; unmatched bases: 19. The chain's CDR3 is CASRSAGQLFWVYGYTF. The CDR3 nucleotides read TGTGCCAGTCGGTCCGCGGGACAGCTATTTTGGGTCTATGGCTACACCTTC.

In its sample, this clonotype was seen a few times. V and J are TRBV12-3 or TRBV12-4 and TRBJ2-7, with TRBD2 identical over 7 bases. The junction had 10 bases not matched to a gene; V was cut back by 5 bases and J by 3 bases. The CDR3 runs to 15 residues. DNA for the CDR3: TGTGCCAGCAGTCCGCTGGCGGGAGTTTACTACGAGCAGTACTTC. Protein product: CASSPLAGVYYEQYF.

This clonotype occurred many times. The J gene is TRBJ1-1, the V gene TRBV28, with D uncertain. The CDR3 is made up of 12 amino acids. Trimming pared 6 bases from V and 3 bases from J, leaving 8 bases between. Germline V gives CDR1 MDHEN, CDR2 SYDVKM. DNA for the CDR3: TGTGCCAGCAGACGAAGGGACACTGAAGCTTTCTTT. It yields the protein CASRRRDTEAFF.

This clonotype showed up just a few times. In DNA form, the CDR3 reads TGTGCCAGCAAAAGTTTTGGGGGGAAGGATCAGCCCCAGCATTTT. This gives the protein CASKSFGGKDQPQHF. The chain couples TRBV28 to TRBJ1-5; TRBD1 is a possible D gene (5 bases). V lost 7 bases, J lost 5 bases, and 18 bases lay in between. Per germline, CDR1 MDHEN and CDR2 SYDVKM. This CDR3 comprises 15 residues. Drawing the rest from reference TRBV28 and TRBJ1-5, the complete variable domain is DVKVTQSSRYLVKRTGEKVFLECVQDMDHENMFWYRQDPGLGLRLIYFSYDVKMKEKGDIPEGYSVSREKKERFSLILESASTNQTSMYLCASKSFGGKDQPQHFGDGTRLSIL.